A single sample is the source of the 22 T cell receptor beta chains below, sequenced in a study of shared clonotypes between healthy human individuals. TCRdb's table, derived via immunoSEQ multiplex PCR, lists solely in-frame clones and lacks some. This sample has 2 million to 3 million clones, with approximately 93% found just once. Material: naive CD4+ T cells from PBMCs. Sample subset: CD45RA+ positively selected. The receptors were sampled from a man younger than 35 in good health. Some clones in this sample may be carry-over from other donors' samples.

The chain recombines TRBV5-1 with TRBJ1-2; D is unclear. In germline, CDR1 is SGHRS, CDR2 YFSETQ. CDR3 size: 16 residues. V gave up 1 base and J gave up 1 base, with 14 bases separating them. DNA for the CDR3: TGCGCCAGCAGCTTGTCTCCCACTGTAGATAACTATGGCTACACCTTC. This encodes CASSLSPTVDNYGYTF.

The chain links TRBV11-1 to TRBJ2-5, with 9 bases identical to TRBD1. The CDR3 is 12 residues long. V shed 4 bases and J 7 bases; nucleotides not matched to a gene: 1. Germline CDR1 is SGHAT and CDR2 is FQDESV (reference sequence). CDR3 DNA sequence: TGTGCCAGCAGCTCGGACAGGGGGACCCAGTACTTC. This encodes CASSSDRGTQYF.

V and J are TRBV19 and TRBJ2-7, with D unresolved. CDR3 length: 13 residues. Per germline, CDR1 LNHDA and CDR2 SQIVND (reference sequence). Trimming removed 3 bases at V and 0 bases at J, with 6 bases between. For the CDR3, the DNA is TGTGCCAGTAGTATCCTCATCTCCTACGAGCAGTACTTC. This sequence encodes CASSILISYEQYF.

Worth noting for this clone: The same CDR3 can be traced to other DNA sequences in this sample. This chain connects TRBV11-3 to TRBJ2-2; 7 bases fit TRBD2. CDR3 size: 14 residues. Germline V CDR1 and CDR2: SGHNT, YENEEA. After removal of 2 bases from V and 6 bases from J, the junction contained 3 bases not matched to a gene. The CDR3 is CASSLRGGSGELFF. In nucleotides, the CDR3 is TGTGCCAGCAGCTTAAGGGGAGGGTCCGGGGAGCTGTTTTTT.

The V call is TRBV12-2, the J call TRBJ1-5; the table's D call, TRBD1, was not checked against the DNA. TRBV12-2 is deemed a pseudogene. The CDR3 extends over 13 amino acids. In nucleotides, the CDR3 is TGTGCAAGTCGCGACATGGTCAATCAGCCCCAGCATTTT. Translating it yields CASRDMVNQPQHF.

The chain couples TRBV15 to TRBJ2-5; possible D gene TRBD2, 6 bases. Germline V lookup: CDR1 LNHNV, CDR2 YYDKDF (reference sequence). The CDR3 extends over 15 amino acids. The ends were cut back, 3 bases at V and 4 bases at J, with 15 bases in the middle. The CDR3 reads CATSSEGSGGETQYF. Here the CDR3 DNA reads TGTGCCACCAGCAGTGAAGGGTCCGGGGGAGAGACCCAGTACTTC. The entire variable domain, with the rest obtained from reference TRBV15 and TRBJ2-5, is as follows: DAMVIQNPRYQVTQFGKPVTLSCSQTLNHNVMYWYQQKSSQAPKLLFHYYDKDFNNEADTPDNFQSRRPNTSFCFLDIRSPGLGDTAMYLCATSSEGSGGETQYFGPGTRLLVL.

This chain links TRBV6-1 with TRBJ1-1, with D unclear. CDR3 length equals 11 residues. With 6 bases removed from V and 10 bases from J, the gap between germline ends came to 12 bases. The germline CDR1 and CDR2 sequences are MNHNS and SASEGT. CDR3 in DNA: TGTGCCAGCAGGGAGGGCAGGACAGCTTTCTTT. Translation: CASREGRTAFF.

The gene calls are TRBV28 and TRBJ1-4; D unclear. The germline V gene has CDR1 MDHEN and CDR2 SYDVKM. The CDR3 sequence is 11 residues long. With 2 bases removed from V and 15 bases from J, the gap between germline ends came to 10 bases. This CDR3 reads CASSLGTGLFF. The CDR3 bases are TGTGCCAGCAGTTTAGGTACGGGGTTGTTTTTT.

DNA of the CDR3: TGTGCCGTTCATAGGGCCCTGGGGTCTACGCAGTATTTT. Its translation is CAVHRALGSTQYF. The V and J genes are TRBV27 and TRBJ2-3, with no clear D. Germline V gene sequence: CDR1 MNHEY, CDR2 SMNVEV (reference sequence). This CDR3 is 13 amino acids long. Trimming removed 11 bases at V and 8 bases at J, with 20 bases between.

The rearrangement links TRBV6-1 to TRBJ1-1; TRBD1 aligns across 7 bases. From germline, CDR1 is MNHNS and CDR2 SASEGT. Trimming removed 6 bases from V and 4 bases from J; junction bases left unmatched: 5. This CDR3 is 13 amino acids long. The CDR3: CASRGDSLTEAFF. The CDR3 nucleotides read TGTGCCAGCAGGGGGGACAGCCTCACTGAAGCTTTCTTT.

In the case of this clone: At one boundary the junction diverges from the germline segment, which might be a read error. Other DNA sequences in the same sample also yield this CDR3. J is TRBJ1-1 and V is TRBV5-6; TRBD1 might be the D (5 bases). CDR3 length equals 14 residues. The germline V gene has CDR1 SGHDT and CDR2 YYEEEE. The CDR3 nucleotides are TGTGCTAGCAGCTTGGGGGTCATGAACACTGAAGCTTTCTTT. As protein: CASSLGVMNTEAFF.

Comments on this clone: At the DNA level, this CDR3 is encoded by other sequences in the same sample as well. The genes are TRBV28 and TRBJ1-2; D unclear. This CDR3 is built from 11 residues. Germline values: CDR1 MDHEN, CDR2 SYDVKM. The V gene lost 6 bases and the J gene lost 8 bases, with 10 bases spanning the gap. The chain's CDR3 is CASSHSGGYTF. For the CDR3, the DNA is TGTGCCAGCAGCCACTCCGGGGGCTACACCTTC.

V gene TRBV28 combines with J gene TRBJ2-1; D may be TRBD2 (5 bases). CDR1 is MDHEN and CDR2 is SYDVKM in the germline V gene. V lost 4 bases to trimming and J lost 10 bases, with 14 bases between them. There are 13 residues in the CDR3. DNA for the CDR3: TGTGCCAGCAGTTCGACCCCGGGGATCGAGCAGTTCTTC. Amino acids: CASSSTPGIEQFF.

This chain joins TRBV9 and TRBJ2-2; unclear D gene. The CDR3 is 13 amino acids. CDR1 SGDLS and CDR2 YYNGEE come from the germline V gene. The V gene lost 2 bases and the J gene lost 3 bases, with 5 bases spanning the gap. The CDR3 nucleotides are TGTGCCAGCAGCGTGGGCCACACCGGGGAGCTGTTTTTT. Protein product: CASSVGHTGELFF.

The J gene is TRBJ2-5, the V gene TRBV30; no clear D. The DNA end favors TRBJ2-7, so the J call may be wrong. Per germline, CDR1 GTSNPN and CDR2 SVGIG (reference sequence). The CDR3 is made up of 13 amino acids. DNA of the CDR3: TGTGCCTGGTGCCTAGGATTGGGTTACGAGCAGTACTTC. Its translation is CAWCLGLGYEQYF.

The J gene is TRBJ2-1, the V gene TRBV2; perhaps TRBD2 as D (6 bases). The V gene's germline CDR1 is SNHLY and CDR2 FYNNEI. The CDR3 totals 12 residues. Trimming took 8 bases from V and 7 from J, leaving 12 bases between them. CDR3 amino acids: CASRGIINEQFF. The CDR3, as DNA: TGTGCCAGCCGGGGGATAATAAATGAGCAGTTCTTC. Variable domain in full (rest from reference TRBV2 and TRBJ2-1): EPEVTQTPSHQVTQMGQEVILRCVPISNHLYFYWYRQILGQKVEFLVSFYNNEISEKSEIFDDQFSVERPDGSNFTLKIRSTKLEDSAMYFCASRGIINEQFFGPGTRLTVL.

This chain joins TRBV7-2 and TRBJ1-5, with D unclear. The CDR3 contains 14 residues. The germline V gene has CDR1 SGHTA and CDR2 FQGNSA. V was shortened by 3 bases and J by 3 bases, with 9 bases between the two germline ends. CDR3 loop: CASSFRHLNQPQHF. DNA for the CDR3: TGTGCCAGCAGCTTTCGACACCTCAATCAGCCCCAGCATTTT.

This chain joins TRBV5-1 and TRBJ2-2; no clear D gene. Trimming stripped 4 bases from V and 1 base from J, with 8 bases between. In germline, CDR1 is SGHRS, CDR2 YFSETQ. This CDR3 comprises 14 residues. CDR3 nucleotide sequence: TGCGCCAGCAGCCTGTTGATGAACACCGGGGAGCTGTTTTTT. Its translation: CASSLLMNTGELFF.

This chain uses TRBV2 with TRBJ2-1; TRBD2 is a possible D gene (6 bases). The length of the CDR3 is 14 residues. From germline, CDR1 is SNHLY and CDR2 FYNNEI. V shed 6 bases and J shed 4 bases, with 13 bases lying between them. CDR3 nucleotide sequence: TGTGCCAGCAGGGTACTAGCAGAATACAATGAGCAGTTCTTC. It is translated as CASRVLAEYNEQFF.

V gene TRBV11-1 combines with J gene TRBJ1-1, with D unclear. V lost 5 bases, J lost 0 bases, and 10 bases lay in between. Looked up from germline, CDR1 is SGHAT and CDR2 is FQDESV (reference sequence). The CDR3 length is 14 residues. CDR3 region: CASSPEGMNTEAFF. For the CDR3, the DNA is TGTGCCAGCAGCCCCGAGGGAATGAACACTGAAGCTTTCTTT.

This chain connects TRBV28 to TRBJ2-7; D perhaps matches TRBD2 (7 bases). V lost 7 bases to trimming and J lost 5 bases, with 21 bases between them. CDR1 and CDR2 from the germline V gene are MDHEN and SYDVKM. The length of the CDR3 is 15 residues. The CDR3 loop is CASTPRGAPVDEQYF. The CDR3 DNA follows: TGTGCCAGCACACCCCGGGGGGCCCCAGTGGACGAGCAGTACTTC.

The chain couples TRBV6-5 to TRBJ2-3; 9 nucleotides line up with TRBD1. The CDR3 length is 16 residues. V shed 2 bases and J 1 base; nucleotides not matched to a gene: 4. Germline V gene data show CDR1 as MNHEY and CDR2 as SVGAGI. The CDR3 bases are TGTGCCAGCAGTTACCGGCGGACAGGGGGCACAGATACGCAGTATTTT. Its protein product is CASSYRRTGGTDTQYF.